This TCR beta chain comes out of a study of OX40 agonist ivuxolimab in advanced cancers. Study-wide results and limits: In the 0.1 to 3.0 mg/kg range, CD4+ and CD8+ blood T cells had expanded clonally by week 6.

Using immunoSEQ multiplex PCR, the repertoire was profiled, and TCRdb retains in-frame clones only, with some absent. The sample records around 25,000 clones, roughly 75% being singletons. CDR1 and CDR2 (germline): MDHEN, SYDVKM. V was shortened by 3 bases and J by 5 bases, with 10 bases between the two germline ends. CDR3 length: 13 residues. Concerning this clone itself: What it binds is unknown.

The sample here was CD4+ or CD8+ T cells sorted from blood, taken in a trial of the OX40 agonist ivuxolimab. The chain carries TRBV28 and TRBJ1-1; the D is unclear. The receptor was derived from an adult with an advanced solid tumor such as melanoma, head and neck, liver or kidney cancer. CDR3 sequence reads: CASSFRRATEAFF. The CDR3 bases are TGTGCCAGCAGTTTCAGGCGAGCGACTGAAGCTTTCTTT.